This TCR beta chain was recovered during a study of cytomegalovirus exposure and HLA in healthy donors. On the study more broadly: Earlier, roughly 180 million T cells were analyzed, and about 120 million unique TCR beta sequences were found among them. General observations from the study: While the bulk of TCR sequences proved rare, some public TCRs turned up in many donors. Apparent HLA restriction characterized most CMV-associated TCR beta chains in a later analysis. CMV serostatus stood as the only immune exposure information on hand.

With 6 bases removed from V and 4 bases from J, the gap between germline ends came to 15 bases. This CDR3 is 15 amino acids long. Germline V gives CDR1 SNHLY, CDR2 FYNNEI. PCR involved 60 Vbeta and 13 Jbeta primers. The repertoire was sequenced with immunoSEQ multiplex PCR; TCRdb's copy has only in-frame clones and lacks some. The sample consists of fewer than 250,000 clones, about 80% of them appearing once. On this clone itself: Its antigen is unknown.

This receptor was obtained from a girl aged 5 to 17 in good health and CMV-seronegative. The J gene is TRBJ2-2, the V gene TRBV2, with D possibly TRBD2 on 7 matching bases. Sequencing input: PBMCs. The CDR3 coding sequence is TGTGCCAGCAGGGGGGGGCAGCGCCTCACCGGGGAGCTGTTTTTT. Encoded protein: CASRGGQRLTGELFF.